The 12 T cell receptor beta chains listed next were all sequenced from one sample in a study of blood T cell repertoires in COVID-19. The table came from immunoSEQ multiplex PCR; TCRdb's copy has only in-frame clones and leaves some out. This table holds 270,000 or so clones, around 90% found once. The specimen was peripheral blood. The receptor source for this set is a woman aged 40 to 50 who had recovered from COVID-19.

CDR3 in amino acids: CASSLGGAGTEAFF. The CDR3 region has the DNA TGCGCCAGCAGCTTAGGAGGGGCGGGTACTGAAGCTTTCTTT. The chain links TRBV5-1 to TRBJ1-1, with a tentative D call TRBD1 (5 bases). Germline loops: CDR1 SGHRS, CDR2 YFSETQ. Trimming took 2 bases from V and 5 from J, leaving 13 bases between them. The CDR3 is 14 residues long.

This chain links TRBV6-4 with TRBJ2-7, with 11 bases identical to TRBD2. The CDR3 loop spans 14 amino acids. The ends lost 9 bases at V and 5 bases at J; junction bases unmatched: 9. Germline CDR1 is MRHNA and CDR2 is SNTAGT. CDR3 in DNA: TGTGCCAGAGCCGCTAGCGGGAGGCCCAACGAGCAGTACTTC. Translating it yields CARAASGRPNEQYF.

The count of this clone is one. V gene TRBV19 combines with J gene TRBJ2-3; 8 bases are shared with TRBD2. V lost 8 bases and J lost 4; bases outside the gene matches: 8. The CDR3 is 14 residues long. Germline V gene lookup returns CDR1 LNHDA and CDR2 SQIVND (reference sequence). The DNA of the CDR3 is TGTGCCAGTTCGAGCGGGAGTACGGCAGATACGCAGTATTTT. Translation: CASSSGSTADTQYF.

The V gene is TRBV3-1 (or the pseudogene TRBV3-2), the J gene TRBJ2-1; TRBD2 is a possible D gene (6 bases). The germline V and J ends were trimmed by 4 bases and 10 bases, with 20 bases remaining between them. CDR3 size: 15 residues. Germline lookup yields CDR1 LGHDT and CDR2 YNNKEL (reference sequence). CDR3 sequence: CASSPRPSVAGEQFF. CDR3 DNA: TGTGCCAGCAGCCCCCGTCCTTCGGTCGCGGGAGAGCAGTTCTTC.

As to this clone: A read error may produce the germline difference seen at one junction end. Other DNA sequences in the same sample also yield this CDR3. This chain links TRBV7-7 with TRBJ2-1; 10 bases fit TRBD2. From germline, CDR1 is SSHAT and CDR2 FNYEAQ (reference sequence). CDR3 length: 14 residues. The CDR3, as DNA: TGTGCTAGCAGCTTAGGGCTAGCGGGAGATGAGCAGTTCTTC. Translating gives CASSLGLAGDEQFF.

V and J are TRBV6-5 and TRBJ1-5; 9 bases agree with TRBD1. Per the germline V gene, CDR1 is MNHEY and CDR2 is SVGAGI. V was pared by 6 bases and J by 7 bases, with 7 bases of the junction left unmatched. The CDR3 is 14 residues long. The CDR3: CASRRDRDRQPQHF. DNA of the CDR3: TGTGCCAGCAGAAGGGACAGGGATAGACAGCCCCAGCATTTT.

The V and J genes are TRBV7-9 and TRBJ2-5; TRBD1 agrees at 8 bases. With 1 base clipped from V and 0 bases from J, the junction kept 4 bases outside the gene matches. CDR1 SEHNR and CDR2 FQNEAQ come from the germline V gene (reference sequence). The CDR3 length is 16 residues. CDR3 in DNA: TGTGCCAGCAGCTTAGGGTGGACAGGGAACCAAGAGACCCAGTACTTC. Translated, it gives CASSLGWTGNQETQYF.

V usage is TRBV11-2 and J usage is TRBJ2-7; 12 nucleotides line up with TRBD2. Losses at the gene ends were 0 bases for V and 6 bases for J; bases not matched to a gene: 9. Germline V gene data show CDR1 as SGHAT and CDR2 as FQNNGV. This CDR3 comprises 17 residues. In DNA, the CDR3 is TGTGCCAGCAGCTTAGATCAGCGCCTAGCGGGAGGGTTCGAGCAGTACTTC. Amino acid sequence: CASSLDQRLAGGFEQYF. Full variable domain (missing parts from reference TRBV11-2 and TRBJ2-7): EAGVAQSPRYKIIEKRQSVAFWCNPISGHATLYWYQQILGQGPKLLIQFQNNGVVDDSQLPKDRFSAERLKGVDSTLKIQPAKLEDSAVYLCASSLDQRLAGGFEQYFGPGTRLTVT.

The gene calls are TRBV24-1 and TRBJ2-2, with 8 bases lining up with TRBD2. Germline CDR1 reads KGHDR; CDR2 reads SFDVKD. J gave up 1 base and V 0 bases, and 6 bases lay outside the gene matches. The CDR3 length is 18 residues. The CDR3 loop is CATSDLGSGRGNTGELFF. Here the CDR3 DNA reads TGTGCCACCAGTGATTTGGGGAGCGGGAGAGGGAACACCGGGGAGCTGTTTTTT.

The chain couples TRBV11-2 to TRBJ2-3; 9 bases are a match to TRBD2. The germline V gene has CDR1 SGHAT and CDR2 FQNNGV. This CDR3 region has 15 residues. V was pared by 6 bases and J by 6 bases, with 10 bases of the junction left unmatched. CDR3 protein: CASSPHSGGLDTQYF. Written as DNA, the CDR3 is TGTGCCAGCAGTCCCCACAGCGGGGGGTTGGATACGCAGTATTTT.

The V call is TRBV19, the J call TRBJ2-2, with 10 bases matching TRBD2. The CDR3 loop spans 15 amino acids. In germline, CDR1 is LNHDA, CDR2 SQIVND (reference sequence). Trimming cost V 7 bases and J 2 bases; bases outside gene matches: 4. The CDR3 DNA reads as TGTGCCAGTACTGGACTAGCGGATAACACCGGGGAGCTGTTTTTT. Translating gives CASTGLADNTGELFF.

The rearrangement joins TRBV28 to TRBJ2-7; the match to TRBD1 covers 8 bases. This CDR3 has 13 residues. Germline CDR1 MDHEN, CDR2 SYDVKM. V lost 6 bases to trimming and J lost 7 bases; unmatched junction nucleotides: 8. The CDR3 sequence is CASSQTGVEEQYF. CDR3 in DNA: TGTGCCAGCAGCCAGACAGGGGTAGAAGAGCAGTACTTC.